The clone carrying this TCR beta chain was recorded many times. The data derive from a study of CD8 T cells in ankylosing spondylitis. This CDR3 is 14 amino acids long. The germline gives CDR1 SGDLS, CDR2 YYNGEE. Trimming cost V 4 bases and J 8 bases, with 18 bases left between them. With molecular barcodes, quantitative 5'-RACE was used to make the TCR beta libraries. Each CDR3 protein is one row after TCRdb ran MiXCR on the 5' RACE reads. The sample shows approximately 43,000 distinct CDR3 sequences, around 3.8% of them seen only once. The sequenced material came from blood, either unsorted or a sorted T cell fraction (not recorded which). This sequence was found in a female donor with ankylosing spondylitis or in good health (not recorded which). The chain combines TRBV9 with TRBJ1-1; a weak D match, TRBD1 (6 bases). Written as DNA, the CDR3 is TGTGCCAGCAGCCCCCTTCGGGGACAAGGGGAAGCTTTCTTT. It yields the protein CASSPLRGQGEAFF.